This T cell receptor (beta chain) was obtained from a study of vaccination and CD4 T cells after COVID-19. Study at large: Every participant had a vaccine, which was either BNT162b2 or mRNA-1273, given in two doses. Overlapping spike peptides served as the stimulus for the cells. These peptides came from SARS-CoV-2 and from the common cold coronaviruses HCoV-NL63, HCoV-OC43 and HCoV-229E.

Researchers used the Oncomine TCR Beta short-read assay to sequence DNA from cultured CD4+ T cells. TCRdb itself ran the PCR reads through MiXCR, one entry per CDR3 protein. Found here are about 13,000 distinct CDR3 sequences, 40% to 65% of them singletons; the top ten hold less than 20%. This clonotype has just a few counts. Its antigen is currently unknown. Germline values: CDR1 LNHDA, CDR2 SQIVND (reference sequence). Trimming removed 4 bases from V and 4 bases from J, with 5 bases in between. The CDR3 consists of 12 residues. Sample treatment: approximately nine-day PBMC culture with coronavirus spike peptide pools or control peptides (ViraFEST assay).

Specimen: CD4+ T cells from blood, cultured in vitro. The receptor's source is a human donor who had recovered from COVID-19. The chain carries TRBV19 and TRBJ1-5; D gene ambiguous. The CDR3, as DNA: TGTGCCAGTAGTAGACTTAATCAGCCCCAGCATTTT. Protein product: CASSRLNQPQHF.